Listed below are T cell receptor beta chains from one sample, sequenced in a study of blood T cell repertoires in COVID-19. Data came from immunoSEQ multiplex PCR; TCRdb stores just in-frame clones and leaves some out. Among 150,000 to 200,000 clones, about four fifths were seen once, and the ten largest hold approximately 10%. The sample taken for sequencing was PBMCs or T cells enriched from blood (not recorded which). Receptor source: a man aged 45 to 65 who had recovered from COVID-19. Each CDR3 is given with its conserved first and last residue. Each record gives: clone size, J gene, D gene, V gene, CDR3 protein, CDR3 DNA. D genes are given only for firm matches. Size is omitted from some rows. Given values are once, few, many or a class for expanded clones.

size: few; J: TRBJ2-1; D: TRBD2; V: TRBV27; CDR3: CASSLVWEGLGYNEQFF; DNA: TGTGCCAGCAGTTTGGTATGGGAGGGACTAGGGTACAATGAGCAGTTCTTC
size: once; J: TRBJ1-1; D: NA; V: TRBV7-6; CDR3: CASSPYGGGNTEAFF; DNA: TGTGCCAGCAGCCCATACGGGGGAGGGAACACTGAAGCTTTCTTT
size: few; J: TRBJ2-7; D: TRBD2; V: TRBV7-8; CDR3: CASSSRRLAGGYEQYF; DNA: TGTGCCAGCAGCTCCCGCCGTCTAGCGGGGGGTTACGAGCAGTACTTC
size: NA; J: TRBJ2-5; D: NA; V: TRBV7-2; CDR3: CASSLGPGVETQYF; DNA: TGTGCCAGCAGCTTAGGCCCAGGGGTAGAGACCCAGTACTTC
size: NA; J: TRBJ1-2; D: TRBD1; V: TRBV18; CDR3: CASSPLDRGDGYTF; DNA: TGTGCCAGCTCCCCTCTAGACAGGGGCGATGGCTACACCTTC
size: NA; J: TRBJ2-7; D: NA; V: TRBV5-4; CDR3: CASSPSTRIDEQYF; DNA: TGTGCCAGCAGCCCAAGTACTAGAATCGACGAGCAGTACTTC
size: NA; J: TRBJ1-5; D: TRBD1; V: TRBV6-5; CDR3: CASSSDRGSNQPQHF; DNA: TGTGCCAGCAGTAGCGACAGGGGTAGCAATCAGCCCCAGCATTTT
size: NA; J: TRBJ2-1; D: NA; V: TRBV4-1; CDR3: CASSQDPRLAQSHEQFF; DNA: TGCGCCAGCAGCCAAGACCCCCGGCTAGCCCAGTCCCATGAGCAGTTCTTC
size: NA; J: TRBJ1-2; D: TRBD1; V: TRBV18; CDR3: CASSLRTGEFNYGYTF; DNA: TGTGCCAGCTCACTACGGACAGGGGAATTCAACTATGGCTACACCTTC
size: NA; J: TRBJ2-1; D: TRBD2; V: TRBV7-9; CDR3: CASSHTSGLNNEQFF; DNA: TGTGCCAGCAGTCATACTAGCGGACTTAACAATGAGCAGTTCTTC
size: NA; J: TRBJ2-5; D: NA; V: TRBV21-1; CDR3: CASSKEASRLQETQYF; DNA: TGTGCCAGCAGCAAAGAGGCTAGCCGGCTACAAGAGACCCAGTACTTC
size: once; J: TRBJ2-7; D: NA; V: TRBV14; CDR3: CASSHGGEQYF; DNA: TGTGCCAGCAGCCACGGGGGAGAGCAGTACTTC
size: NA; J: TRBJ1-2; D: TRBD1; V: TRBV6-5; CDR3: CASNDRGLGYTF; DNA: TGTGCCAGCAACGACAGGGGGCTCGGCTACACCTTC
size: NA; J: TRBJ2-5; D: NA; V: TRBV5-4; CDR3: CASSTGLIQETQYF; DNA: TGTGCCAGCAGCACGGGACTGATCCAAGAGACCCAGTACTTC
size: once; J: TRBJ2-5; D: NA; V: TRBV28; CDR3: CASSRRGTQYF; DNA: TGTGCCAGCAGCCGGAGGGGGACCCAGTACTTC
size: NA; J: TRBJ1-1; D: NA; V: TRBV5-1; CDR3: CASSFGERLYTEAFF; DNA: TGCGCCAGCAGCTTTGGGGAGCGCCTGTACACTGAAGCTTTCTTT
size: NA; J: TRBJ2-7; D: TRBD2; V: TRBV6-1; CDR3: CASSEGTSGSYEQYF; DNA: TGTGCCAGCAGTGAAGGGACTAGCGGATCCTACGAGCAGTACTTC
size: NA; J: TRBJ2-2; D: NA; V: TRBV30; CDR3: CAWSGSSTGELFF; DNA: TGTGCCTGGTCCGGGAGCTCGACCGGGGAGCTGTTTTTT
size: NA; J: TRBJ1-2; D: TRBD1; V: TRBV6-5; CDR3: CATHRGQGNYGYTF; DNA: TGTGCCACCCACCGGGGACAGGGTAACTATGGCTACACCTTC
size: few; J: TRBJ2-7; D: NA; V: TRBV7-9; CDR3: CASSPKGRGAYEQYF; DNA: TGTGCCAGCAGCCCCAAAGGTCGGGGAGCCTACGAGCAGTACTTC
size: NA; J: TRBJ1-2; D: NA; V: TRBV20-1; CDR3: CSATQGSGYTF; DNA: TGCAGTGCGACTCAGGGATCTGGCTACACCTTC
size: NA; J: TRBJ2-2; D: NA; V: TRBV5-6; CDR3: CASSVRQGRNTGELFF; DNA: TGTGCCAGCAGCGTCCGGCAGGGCCGGAACACCGGGGAGCTGTTTTTT
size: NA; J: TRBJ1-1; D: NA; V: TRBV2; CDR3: CASSEDRYTEAFF; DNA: TGTGCCAGCAGTGAAGACCGGTACACTGAAGCTTTCTTT
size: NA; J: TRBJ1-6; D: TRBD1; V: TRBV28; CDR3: CASRGTAQHPNSPLHF; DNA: TGTGCCAGCAGGGGGACAGCCCAACACCCCAATTCACCCCTCCACTTT
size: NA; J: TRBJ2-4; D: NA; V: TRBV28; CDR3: CASSLGAPKNIQYF; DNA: TGTGCCAGCAGTTTAGGGGCGCCCAAAAACATTCAGTACTTC
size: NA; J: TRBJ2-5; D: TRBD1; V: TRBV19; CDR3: CASRQRQGATQYF; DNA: TGTGCCAGTAGACAGAGACAGGGAGCGACCCAGTACTTC
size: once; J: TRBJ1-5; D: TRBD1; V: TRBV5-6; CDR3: CASRRQGGLSHGPQHF; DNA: TGTGCCAGCAGGAGGCAGGGGGGCCTCTCCCATGGGCCCCAGCATTTT
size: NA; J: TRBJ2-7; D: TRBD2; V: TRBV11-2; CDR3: CASSLLAGAIEQYF; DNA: TGTGCCAGCAGCTTGCTAGCGGGAGCCATCGAGCAGTACTTC
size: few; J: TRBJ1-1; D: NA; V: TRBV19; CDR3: CASASASGTEAFF; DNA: TGTGCCAGCGCCTCCGCTAGCGGGACTGAAGCTTTCTTT
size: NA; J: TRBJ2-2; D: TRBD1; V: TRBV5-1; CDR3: CASSPGTGGATGELFF; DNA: TGCGCCAGCAGCCCCGGGACAGGGGGCGCGACCGGGGAGCTGTTTTTT
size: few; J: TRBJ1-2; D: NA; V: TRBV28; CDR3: CATMANYGYTF; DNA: TGTGCCACCATGGCCAACTATGGCTACACCTTC
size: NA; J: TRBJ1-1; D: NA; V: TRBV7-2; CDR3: CASSLPGGNEAFF; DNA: TGTGCCAGCAGCTTACCGGGTGGTAATGAAGCTTTCTTT
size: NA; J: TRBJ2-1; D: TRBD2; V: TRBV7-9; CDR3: CASELAGVQEQFF; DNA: TGTGCCAGCGAACTAGCGGGAGTACAAGAGCAGTTCTTC
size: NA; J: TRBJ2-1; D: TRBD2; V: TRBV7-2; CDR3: CASSLVAGGFNEQFF; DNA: TGTGCCAGCAGCTTAGTTGCGGGAGGGTTTAATGAGCAGTTCTTC
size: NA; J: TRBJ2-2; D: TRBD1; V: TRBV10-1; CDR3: CASSPGTGVPGELFF; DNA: TGCGCCAGCAGCCCAGGGACAGGGGTCCCCGGGGAGCTGTTTTTT
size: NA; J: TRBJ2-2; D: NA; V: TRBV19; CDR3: CASSTGTPSFAGELFF; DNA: TGTGCCAGTAGCACCGGGACTCCGAGTTTCGCCGGGGAGCTGTTTTTT
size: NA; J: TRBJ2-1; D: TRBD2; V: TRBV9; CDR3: CASSVASVAGGINEQFF; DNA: TGTGCCAGCAGCGTAGCTTCGGTAGCGGGGGGGATAAATGAGCAGTTCTTC
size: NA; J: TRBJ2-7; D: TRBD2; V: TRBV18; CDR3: CASSPAGVADEQYF; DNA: TGTGCCAGCTCACCAGCGGGAGTGGCGGATGAGCAGTACTTC
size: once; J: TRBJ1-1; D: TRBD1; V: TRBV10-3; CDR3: CAIRRTGGGNTEAFF; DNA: TGTGCCATCAGGAGGACAGGGGGCGGTAACACTGAAGCTTTCTTT
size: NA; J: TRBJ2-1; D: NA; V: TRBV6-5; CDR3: CASRGLGWKEQFF; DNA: TGTGCCAGCAGGGGACTGGGGTGGAAAGAGCAGTTCTTC
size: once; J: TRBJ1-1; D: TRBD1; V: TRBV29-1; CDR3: CSVGRGPRTEAFF; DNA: TGCAGCGTTGGTAGGGGGCCGAGGACTGAAGCTTTCTTT
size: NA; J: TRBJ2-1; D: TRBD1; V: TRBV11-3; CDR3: CASSGDSYNEQFF; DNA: TGTGCCAGCAGCGGGGACAGTTACAATGAGCAGTTCTTC
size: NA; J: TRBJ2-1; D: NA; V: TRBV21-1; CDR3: CASSIEGAPNEQFF; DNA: TGTGCCAGCAGCATAGAAGGGGCCCCCAATGAGCAGTTCTTC
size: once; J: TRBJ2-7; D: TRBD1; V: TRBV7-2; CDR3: CASSRDRALGEQYF; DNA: TGTGCCAGCAGCCGGGACAGGGCTTTGGGGGAGCAGTACTTC
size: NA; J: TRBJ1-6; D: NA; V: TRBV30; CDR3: CAWSIDRGTLHF; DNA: TGTGCCTGGAGTATTGATCGGGGGACCCTCCACTTT
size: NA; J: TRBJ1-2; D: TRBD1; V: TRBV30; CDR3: CAWADRADGYTF; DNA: TGTGCCTGGGCGGACAGGGCTGATGGCTACACCTTC
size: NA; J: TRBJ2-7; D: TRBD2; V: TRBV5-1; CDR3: CASSFGLAGGRAEQYF; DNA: TGCGCCAGCAGCTTCGGACTAGCGGGAGGGCGGGCCGAGCAGTACTTC
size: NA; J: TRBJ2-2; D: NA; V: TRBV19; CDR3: CASSPFGSITGELFF; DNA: TGTGCCAGTAGTCCTTTCGGGTCAATCACCGGGGAGCTGTTTTTT